This T cell receptor beta chain was sequenced for a study of naive and memory T cell subsets. Study-level results: Delayed type IV hypersensitivity infiltration was taken to explain higher tuberculin-site TCR counts. This RNA-based method may be sensitive to activation-related transcript changes. Far more TCRs reportedly came from tuberculin skin test site biopsies.

The SP2 primer and nested alpha and beta constant region primers amplified ligated cDNA in four rounds. TCRdb re-derived calls from the UMI-ligation and nested PCR reads in MiXCR, one entry per CDR3 protein. The sample lists roughly 36,000 distinct CDR3 sequences, 9.5% to 11% occurring once. V was clipped by 1 base and J by 4 bases; unmatched bases: 4. Germline-derived CDR1 and CDR2 are LGHDT and YNNKEL (reference sequence). The CDR3 has 15 residues. This clonotype was recorded a few times. Its antigen is not known. Indicated treatment: skin biopsy from PPD injection site in Mantoux-positive individual. TCR cDNA received a 3' ligated oligonucleotide that carried a UMI. Cells were not sorted; total RNA input targeted about 1 to 1,100 ng.

This sample comprised skin, obtained from a tuberculin skin test site. This chain joins TRBV3-1 and TRBJ1-5; 7 nucleotides match TRBD1. This clonotype was obtained from an adult in good health. The CDR3 region is CASSQGQGWNQPQHF. The CDR3 region has the DNA TGTGCCAGCAGCCAAGGACAGGGATGGAATCAGCCCCAGCATTTT.